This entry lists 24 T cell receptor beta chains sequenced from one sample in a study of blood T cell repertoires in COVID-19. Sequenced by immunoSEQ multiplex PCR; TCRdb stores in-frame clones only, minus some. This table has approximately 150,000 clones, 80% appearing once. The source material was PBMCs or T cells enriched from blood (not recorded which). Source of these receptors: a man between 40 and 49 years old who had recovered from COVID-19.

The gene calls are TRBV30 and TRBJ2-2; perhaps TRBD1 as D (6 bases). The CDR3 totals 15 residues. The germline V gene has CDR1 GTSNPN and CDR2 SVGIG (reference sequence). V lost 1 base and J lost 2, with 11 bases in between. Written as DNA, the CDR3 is TGTGCCTGGAGTGCATTGGACAGTAACACCGGGGAGCTGTTTTTT. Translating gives CAWSALDSNTGELFF.

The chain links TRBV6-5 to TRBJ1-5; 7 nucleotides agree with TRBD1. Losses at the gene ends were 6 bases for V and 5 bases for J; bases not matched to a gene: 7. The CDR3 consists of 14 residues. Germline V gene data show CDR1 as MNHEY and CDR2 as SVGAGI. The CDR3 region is CASRAQGVHQPQHF. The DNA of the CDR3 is TGTGCCAGCAGAGCTCAGGGGGTACATCAGCCCCAGCATTTT.

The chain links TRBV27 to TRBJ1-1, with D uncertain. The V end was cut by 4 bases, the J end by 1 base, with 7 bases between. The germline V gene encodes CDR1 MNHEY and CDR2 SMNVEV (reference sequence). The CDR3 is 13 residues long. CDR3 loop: CASSSDKNTEAFF. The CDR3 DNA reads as TGTGCCAGCAGTTCAGATAAGAACACTGAAGCTTTCTTT.

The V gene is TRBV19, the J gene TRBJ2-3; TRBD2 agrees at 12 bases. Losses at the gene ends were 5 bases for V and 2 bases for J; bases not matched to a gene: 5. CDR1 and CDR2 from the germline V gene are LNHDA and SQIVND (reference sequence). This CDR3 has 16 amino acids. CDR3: CASSPGLAGNTDTQYF. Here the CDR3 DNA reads TGTGCCAGTAGTCCGGGACTAGCGGGTAACACAGATACGCAGTATTTT.

As DNA, the CDR3 is TGTGCCAGCAGCAAAGTTCAGCTTTTGAGAGGACTAGCGGGGGCCTCCTACGAGCAGTACGTC. Translated: CASSKVQLLRGLAGASYEQYV. The chain links TRBV21-1 to TRBJ2-7; the listed D gene, TRBD2, was not tested against the DNA. TRBV21-1 is listed as a pseudogene. The CDR3 is 21 residues long.

CDR3 region: CASSPGGLWNNEQFF. The CDR3 DNA is TGTGCCAGCAGCCCAGGGGGCCTATGGAACAATGAGCAGTTCTTC. The chain employs TRBV7-2 and TRBJ2-1; 8 bases agree with TRBD1. This CDR3 has 15 amino acids. The trim removed 5 bases at V and 5 bases at J, leaving 8 bases unmatched. Germline CDR1 is SGHTA and CDR2 is FQGNSA.

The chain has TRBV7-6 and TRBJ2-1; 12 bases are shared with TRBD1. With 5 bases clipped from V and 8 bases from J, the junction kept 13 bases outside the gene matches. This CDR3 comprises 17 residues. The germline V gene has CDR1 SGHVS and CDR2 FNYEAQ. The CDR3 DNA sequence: TGTGCCAGCAGCAGGGGACAGGGGGCGGGGAGTGGCGATGAGCAGTTCTTC. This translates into CASSRGQGAGSGDEQFF.

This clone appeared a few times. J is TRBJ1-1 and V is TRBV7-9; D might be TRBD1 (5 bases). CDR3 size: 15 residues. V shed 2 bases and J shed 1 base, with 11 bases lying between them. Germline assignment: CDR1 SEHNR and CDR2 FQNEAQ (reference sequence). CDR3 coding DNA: TGTGCCAGCAGCTTAAGGTCCCAGGGGAACACTGAAGCTTTCTTT. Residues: CASSLRSQGNTEAFF.

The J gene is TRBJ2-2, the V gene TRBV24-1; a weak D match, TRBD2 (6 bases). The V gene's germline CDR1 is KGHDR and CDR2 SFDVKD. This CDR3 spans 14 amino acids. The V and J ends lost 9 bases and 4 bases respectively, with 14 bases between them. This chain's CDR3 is CATSGEAGTGELFF. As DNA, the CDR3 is TGTGCCACCTCCGGGGAAGCGGGCACCGGGGAGCTGTTTTTT.

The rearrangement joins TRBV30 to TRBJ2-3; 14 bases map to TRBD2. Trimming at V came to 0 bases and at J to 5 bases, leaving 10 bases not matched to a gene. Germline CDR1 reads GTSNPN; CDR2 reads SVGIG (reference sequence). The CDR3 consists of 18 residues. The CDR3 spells CAWSVQRTSGGYGDTQYF. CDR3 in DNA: TGTGCCTGGAGTGTACAAAGGACTAGCGGGGGGTATGGAGATACGCAGTATTTT.

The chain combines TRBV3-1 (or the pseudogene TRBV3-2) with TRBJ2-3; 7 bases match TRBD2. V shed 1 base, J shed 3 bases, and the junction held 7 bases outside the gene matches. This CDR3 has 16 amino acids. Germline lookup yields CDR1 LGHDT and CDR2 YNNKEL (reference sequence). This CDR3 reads CASSQGSGVWTDTQYF. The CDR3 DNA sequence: TGTGCCAGCAGCCAAGGGAGCGGGGTATGGACAGATACGCAGTATTTT.

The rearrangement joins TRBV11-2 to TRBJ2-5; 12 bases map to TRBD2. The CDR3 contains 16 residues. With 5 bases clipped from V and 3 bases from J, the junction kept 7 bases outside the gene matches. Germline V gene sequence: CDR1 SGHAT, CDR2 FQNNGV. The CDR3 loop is CASSMLAGGPKETQYF. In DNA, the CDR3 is TGTGCCAGCAGCATGCTAGCGGGGGGGCCGAAAGAGACCCAGTACTTC.

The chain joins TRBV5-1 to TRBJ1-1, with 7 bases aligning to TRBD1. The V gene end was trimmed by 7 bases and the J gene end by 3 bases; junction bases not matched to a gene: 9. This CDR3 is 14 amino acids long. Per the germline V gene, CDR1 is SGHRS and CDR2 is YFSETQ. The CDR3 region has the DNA TGCGCCAGCGCGCAACAGGGGCCGTACACTGAAGCTTTCTTT. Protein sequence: CASAQQGPYTEAFF.

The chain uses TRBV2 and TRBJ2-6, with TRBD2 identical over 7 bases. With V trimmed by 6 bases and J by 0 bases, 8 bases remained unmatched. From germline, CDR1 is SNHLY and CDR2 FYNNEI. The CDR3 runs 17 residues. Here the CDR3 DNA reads TGTGCCAGCAGCCAGAAAGGGAGGGGCTCTGGGGCCAACGTCCTGACTTTC. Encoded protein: CASSQKGRGSGANVLTF.

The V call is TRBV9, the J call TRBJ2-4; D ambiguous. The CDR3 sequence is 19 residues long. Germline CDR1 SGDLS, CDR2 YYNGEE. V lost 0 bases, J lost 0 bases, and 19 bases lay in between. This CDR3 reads CASSVDGGISSLAKNIQYF. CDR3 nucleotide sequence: TGTGCCAGCAGCGTAGACGGCGGAATATCCTCCTTAGCCAAAAACATTCAGTACTTC.

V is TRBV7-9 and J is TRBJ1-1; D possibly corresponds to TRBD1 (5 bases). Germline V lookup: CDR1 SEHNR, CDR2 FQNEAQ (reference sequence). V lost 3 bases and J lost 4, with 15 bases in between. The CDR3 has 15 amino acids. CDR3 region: CASSFKAGGGTEAFF. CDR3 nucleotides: TGTGCCAGCAGCTTTAAGGCGGGGGGTGGCACTGAAGCTTTCTTT.

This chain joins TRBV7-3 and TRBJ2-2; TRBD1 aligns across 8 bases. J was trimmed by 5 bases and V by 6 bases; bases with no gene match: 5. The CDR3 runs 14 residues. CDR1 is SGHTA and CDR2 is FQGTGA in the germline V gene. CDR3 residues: CASRKQGETGELFF. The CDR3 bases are TGTGCCAGCAGGAAACAGGGGGAGACCGGGGAGCTGTTTTTT. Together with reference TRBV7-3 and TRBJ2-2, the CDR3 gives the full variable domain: GAGVSQTPSNKVTEKGKYVELRCDPISGHTALYWYRQSLGQGPEFLIYFQGTGAADDSGLPNDRFFAVRPEGSVSTLKIQRTERGDSAVYLCASRKQGETGELFFGEGSRLTVL.

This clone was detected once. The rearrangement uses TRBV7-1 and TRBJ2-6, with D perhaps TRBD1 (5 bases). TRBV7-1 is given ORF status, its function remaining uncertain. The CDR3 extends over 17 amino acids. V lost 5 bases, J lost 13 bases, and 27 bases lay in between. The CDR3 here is CASSEQRHEDKVGVLTF. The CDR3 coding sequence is TGTGCCAGCAGCGAACAGCGTCACGAGGACAAAGTCGGGGTCCTGACTTTC.

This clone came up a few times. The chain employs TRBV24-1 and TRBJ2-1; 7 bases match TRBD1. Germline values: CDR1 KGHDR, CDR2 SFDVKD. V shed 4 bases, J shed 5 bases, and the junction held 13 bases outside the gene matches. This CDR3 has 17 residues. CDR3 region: CATSDTINRDSHNEQFF. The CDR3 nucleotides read TGTGCCACCAGTGACACGATTAACCGGGACAGTCACAATGAGCAGTTCTTC.

CDR3 nucleotide sequence: TGTGCCAGCACCCCCGATTGGGCTAGCGGGGGGGATAGCACAGATACGCAGTATTTT. Encoded protein: CASTPDWASGGDSTDTQYF. The gene calls are TRBV7-9 and TRBJ2-3, with 12 positions matching TRBD2. V dropped 7 bases and J dropped 0; count of bases not matched to a gene: 14. The CDR3 is 19 amino acids. Germline CDR1 SEHNR, CDR2 FQNEAQ (reference sequence).

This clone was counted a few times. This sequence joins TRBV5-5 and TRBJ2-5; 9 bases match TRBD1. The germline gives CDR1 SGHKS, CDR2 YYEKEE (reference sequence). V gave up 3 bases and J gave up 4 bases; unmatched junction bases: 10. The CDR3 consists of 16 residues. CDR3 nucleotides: TGTGCCAGCAGCTCGGTGGGACAGGGAGTTCGAGAGACCCAGTACTTC. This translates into CASSSVGQGVRETQYF.

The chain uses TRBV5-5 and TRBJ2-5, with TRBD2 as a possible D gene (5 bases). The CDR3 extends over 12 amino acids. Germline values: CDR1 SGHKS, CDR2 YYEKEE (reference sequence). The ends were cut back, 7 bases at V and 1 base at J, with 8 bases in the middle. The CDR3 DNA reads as TGTGCCAGCGTCCGGGGCCAAGAGACCCAGTACTTC. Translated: CASVRGQETQYF.

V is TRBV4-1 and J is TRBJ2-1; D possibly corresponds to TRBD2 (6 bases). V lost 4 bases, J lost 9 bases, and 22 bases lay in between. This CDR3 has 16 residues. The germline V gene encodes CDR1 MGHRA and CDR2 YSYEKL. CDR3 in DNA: TGCGCCAGCAGCCCCCGGGACTTAGGGTTCGCAGGTGAGCAGTTCTTC. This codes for CASSPRDLGFAGEQFF.

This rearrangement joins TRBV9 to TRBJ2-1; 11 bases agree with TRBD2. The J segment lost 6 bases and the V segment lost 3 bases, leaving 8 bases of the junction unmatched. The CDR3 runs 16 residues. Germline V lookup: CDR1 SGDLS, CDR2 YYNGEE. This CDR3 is CASSGGTSGPSNEQFF. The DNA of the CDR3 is TGTGCCAGCAGCGGAGGGACTAGCGGCCCCTCCAATGAGCAGTTCTTC.